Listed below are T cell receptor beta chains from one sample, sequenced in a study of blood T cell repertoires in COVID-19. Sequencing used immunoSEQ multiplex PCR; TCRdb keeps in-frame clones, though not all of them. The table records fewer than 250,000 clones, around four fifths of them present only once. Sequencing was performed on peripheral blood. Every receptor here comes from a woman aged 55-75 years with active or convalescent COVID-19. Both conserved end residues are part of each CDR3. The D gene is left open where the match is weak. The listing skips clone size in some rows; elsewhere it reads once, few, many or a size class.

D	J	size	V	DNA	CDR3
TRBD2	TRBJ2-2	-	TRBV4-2	TGTGCCAGCAGCCTTGGCGGGGGGGCCCTGGCCGGGGAGCTGTTTTTT	CASSLGGGALAGELFF
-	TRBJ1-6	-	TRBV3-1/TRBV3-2	TGTGCCAGCAGCCAAGTCGAGAATTCACCCCTCCACTTT	CASSQVENSPLHF
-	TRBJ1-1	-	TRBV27	TGTGCCAGCAGTTTATCTCGCGGAAACACTGAAGCTTTCTTT	CASSLSRGNTEAFF
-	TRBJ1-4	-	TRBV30	TGTGCCTGGAGTGCAGGAATTAATGAAAAACTGTTTTTT	CAWSAGINEKLFF
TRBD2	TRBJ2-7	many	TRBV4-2	TGTGCCAGCAGCCAGCAAGCGCTAGCGGGAGGGTCCTACGAGCAGTACTTC	CASSQQALAGGSYEQYF
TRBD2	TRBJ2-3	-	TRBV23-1	TGCGCCAGCAGCCACCTGGCTGGGGACTACCTCTCCAAAGGCACGCAGTATTTT	CASSHLAGDYLSKGTQYF
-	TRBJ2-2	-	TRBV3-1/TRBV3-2	TGTGCCAGCAGCCAAGATCCTCTGGAGGGGAGGAACGGGGAGCTGTTTTTT	CASSQDPLEGRNGELFF
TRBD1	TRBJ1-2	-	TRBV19	TGTGCCAGTAGTATACAACAGGGGACGGGCTACACCTTC	CASSIQQGTGYTF
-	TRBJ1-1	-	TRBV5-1	TGCGCCAGCAGCTTAACCCACGGGAACACTGAAGCTTTCTTT	CASSLTHGNTEAFF
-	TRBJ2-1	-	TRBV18	TGTGCCAGCTCACCACCTTCTAGCTCCTACAATGAGCAGTTCTTC	CASSPPSSSYNEQFF
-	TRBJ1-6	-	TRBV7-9	TGTGCCAGCAGCGCAACAGGGTTGGGTTCACCCCTCCACTTT	CASSATGLGSPLHF
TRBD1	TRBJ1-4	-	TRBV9	TGTGCCAGCAGAAGGGGACAGGAAAAACTGTTTTTT	CASRRGQEKLFF
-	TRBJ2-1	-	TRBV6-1	TGTGCCAGCAGTGAAAGGCAGCCTTGGGGCGATGAGCAGTTCTTC	CASSERQPWGDEQFF
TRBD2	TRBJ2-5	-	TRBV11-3	TGTGCCAGCAGCCCTAGCGGGGGAGAGACCCAGTACTTC	CASSPSGGETQYF
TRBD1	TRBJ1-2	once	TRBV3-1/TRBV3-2	TGTGCCAGCAGCCAAGGGACAGGGCACTATGGCTACACCTTC	CASSQGTGHYGYTF
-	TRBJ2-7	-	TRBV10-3	TGTGCCATCAGGGGGTCTACTAGTATCTACGAGCAGTACTTC	CAIRGSTSIYEQYF
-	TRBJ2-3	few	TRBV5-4	TGTGCCAGCAGCTCGGGTGTAAGCACAGATACGCAGTATTTT	CASSSGVSTDTQYF
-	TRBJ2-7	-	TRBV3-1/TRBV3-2	TGTGCCAGCAGCCACTTGGACACCTTGGAGCAGTACTTC	CASSHLDTLEQYF
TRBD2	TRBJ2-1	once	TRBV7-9	TGTGCCAGCAGCTTAAGTTGGACTAGCTCGTTCTTC	CASSLSWTSSFF
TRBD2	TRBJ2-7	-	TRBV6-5	TGTGCCACCACGGGGGGCTACGAGCAGTACTTC	CATTGGYEQYF
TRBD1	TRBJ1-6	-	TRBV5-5	TGTGCCAGCAGCCTTATCCCGGACAGGGATAATTCACCCCTCCACTTT	CASSLIPDRDNSPLHF
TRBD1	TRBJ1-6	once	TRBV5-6	TGTGCCAGCAGACGGGGACAGCCGACTTATAATTCACCCCTCCACTTT	CASRRGQPTYNSPLHF
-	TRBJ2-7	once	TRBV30	TGTGCCTGGAGCGAGAACCCCCCCTACGAGCAGTACTTC	CAWSENPPYEQYF
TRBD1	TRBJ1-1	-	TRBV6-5	TGTGCCACCCGGGACAGGGGGACGAACACTGAAGCTTTCTTT	CATRDRGTNTEAFF
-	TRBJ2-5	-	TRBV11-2	TGTGCCAGCAGCTTAGATCGCGGGAAAGAGACCCAGTACTTC	CASSLDRGKETQYF